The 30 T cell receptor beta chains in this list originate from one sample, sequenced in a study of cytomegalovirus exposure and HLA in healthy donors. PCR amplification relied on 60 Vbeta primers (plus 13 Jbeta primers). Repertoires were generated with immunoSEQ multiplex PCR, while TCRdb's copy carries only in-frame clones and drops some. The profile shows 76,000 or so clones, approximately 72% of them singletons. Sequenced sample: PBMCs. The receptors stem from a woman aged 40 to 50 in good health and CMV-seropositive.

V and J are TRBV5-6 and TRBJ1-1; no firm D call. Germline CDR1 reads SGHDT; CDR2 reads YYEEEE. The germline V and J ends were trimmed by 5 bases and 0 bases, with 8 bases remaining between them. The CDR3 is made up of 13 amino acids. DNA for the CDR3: TGTGCCAGCAGGCCGAACATGAACACTGAAGCTTTCTTT. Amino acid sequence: CASRPNMNTEAFF.

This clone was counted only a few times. In DNA form, the CDR3 reads TGTGCCAGCATCGGGACAGGGGACGAGTCTAATGAAAAACTGTTTTTT. This sequence encodes CASIGTGDESNEKLFF. The V call is TRBV2, the J call TRBJ1-4, with 10 bases aligning to TRBD1. Germline CDR1 SNHLY, CDR2 FYNNEI. CDR3 length: 16 amino acids. Germline trimming cut 7 bases from V and 3 bases from J; bases unmatched to any gene: 8.

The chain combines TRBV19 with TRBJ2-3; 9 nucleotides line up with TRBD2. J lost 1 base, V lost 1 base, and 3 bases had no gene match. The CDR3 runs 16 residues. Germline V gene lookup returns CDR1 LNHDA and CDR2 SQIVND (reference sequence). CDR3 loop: CASSIVPSGGTDTQYF. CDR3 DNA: TGTGCCAGTAGTATAGTACCTAGCGGGGGCACAGATACGCAGTATTTT. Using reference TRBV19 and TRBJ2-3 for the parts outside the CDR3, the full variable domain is DGGITQSPKYLFRKEGQNVTLSCEQNLNHDAMYWYRQDPGQGLRLIYYSQIVNDFQKGDIAEGYSVSREKKESFPLTVTSAQKNPTAFYLCASSIVPSGGTDTQYFGPGTRLTVL.

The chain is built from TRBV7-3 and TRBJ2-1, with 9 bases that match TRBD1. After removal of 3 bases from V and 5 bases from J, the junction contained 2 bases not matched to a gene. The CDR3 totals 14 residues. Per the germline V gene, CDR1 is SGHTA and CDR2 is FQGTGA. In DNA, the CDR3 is TGTGCCAGCAGCTTGACAGGGGGTGACAATGAGCAGTTCTTC. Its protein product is CASSLTGGDNEQFF.

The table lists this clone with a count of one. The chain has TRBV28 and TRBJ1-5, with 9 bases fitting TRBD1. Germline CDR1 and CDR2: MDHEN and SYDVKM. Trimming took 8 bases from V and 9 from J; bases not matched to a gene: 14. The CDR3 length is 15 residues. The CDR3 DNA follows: TGTGCCAGCCGAGGGGGACAGGGTACAATGTCGCCCCAGCATTTT. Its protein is CASRGGQGTMSPQHF.

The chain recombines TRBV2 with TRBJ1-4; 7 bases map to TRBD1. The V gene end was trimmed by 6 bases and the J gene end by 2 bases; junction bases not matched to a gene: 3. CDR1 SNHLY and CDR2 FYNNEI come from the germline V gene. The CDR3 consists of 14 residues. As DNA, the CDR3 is TGTGCCAGCAGGACAGGGTCTACTAATGAAAAACTGTTTTTT. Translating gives CASRTGSTNEKLFF.

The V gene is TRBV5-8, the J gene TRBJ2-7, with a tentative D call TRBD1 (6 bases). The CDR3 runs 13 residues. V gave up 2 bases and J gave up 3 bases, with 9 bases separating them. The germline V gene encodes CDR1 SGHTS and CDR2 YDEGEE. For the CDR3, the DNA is TGTGCCAGCAGCTTTACAGGGTACTACGAGCAGTACTTC. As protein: CASSFTGYYEQYF.

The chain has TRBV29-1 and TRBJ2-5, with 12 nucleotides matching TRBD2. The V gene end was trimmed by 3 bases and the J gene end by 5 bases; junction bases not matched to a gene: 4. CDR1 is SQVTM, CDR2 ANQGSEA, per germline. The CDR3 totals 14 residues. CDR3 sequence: CSVEASGGAETQYF. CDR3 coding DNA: TGCAGCGTTGAGGCTAGCGGGGGGGCCGAGACCCAGTACTTC.

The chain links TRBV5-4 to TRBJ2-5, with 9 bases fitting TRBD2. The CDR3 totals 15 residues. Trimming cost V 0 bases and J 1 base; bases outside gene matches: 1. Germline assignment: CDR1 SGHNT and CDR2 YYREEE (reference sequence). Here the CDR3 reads CASSLELAGQETQYF. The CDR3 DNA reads TGTGCCAGCAGCTTGGAACTAGCGGGCCAAGAGACCCAGTACTTC.

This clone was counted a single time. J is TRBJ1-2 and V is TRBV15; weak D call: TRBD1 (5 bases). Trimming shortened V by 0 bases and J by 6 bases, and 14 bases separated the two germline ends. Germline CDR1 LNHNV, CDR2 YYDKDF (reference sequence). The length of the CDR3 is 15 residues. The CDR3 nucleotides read TGTGCCACCAGCAGAGATCCCCAGGGAGGGGATGGCTACACCTTC. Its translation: CATSRDPQGGDGYTF.

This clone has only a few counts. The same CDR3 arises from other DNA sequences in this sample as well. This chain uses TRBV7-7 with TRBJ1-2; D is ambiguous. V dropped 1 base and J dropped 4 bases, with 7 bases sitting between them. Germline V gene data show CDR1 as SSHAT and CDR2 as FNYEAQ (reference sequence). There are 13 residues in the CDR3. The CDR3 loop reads CASSLGQSYGYTF. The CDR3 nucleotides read TGTGCCAGCAGCTTAGGACAAAGCTATGGCTACACCTTC. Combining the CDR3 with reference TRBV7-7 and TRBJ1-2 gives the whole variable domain GAGVSQSPRYKVTKRGQDVTLRCDPISSHATLYWYQQALGQGPEFLTYFNYEAQPDKSGLPSDRFSAERPEGSISTLTIQRTEQRDSAMYRCASSLGQSYGYTFGSGTRLTVV.

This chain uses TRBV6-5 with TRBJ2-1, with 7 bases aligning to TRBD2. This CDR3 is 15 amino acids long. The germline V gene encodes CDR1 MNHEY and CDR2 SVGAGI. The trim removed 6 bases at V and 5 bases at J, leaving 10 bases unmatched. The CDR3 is CASRRRSSGDNEQFF. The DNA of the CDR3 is TGTGCCAGCAGGCGCCGGTCGAGCGGGGACAATGAGCAGTTCTTC.

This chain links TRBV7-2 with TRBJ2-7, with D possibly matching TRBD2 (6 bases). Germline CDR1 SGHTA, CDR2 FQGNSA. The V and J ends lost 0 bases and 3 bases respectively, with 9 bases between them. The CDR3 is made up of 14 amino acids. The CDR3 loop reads CASSLALGGYEQYF. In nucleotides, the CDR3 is TGTGCCAGCAGCTTAGCCCTCGGGGGCTACGAGCAGTACTTC. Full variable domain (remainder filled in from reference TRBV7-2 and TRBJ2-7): GAGVSQSPSNKVTEKGKDVELRCDPISGHTALYWYRQSLGQGLEFLIYFQGNSAPDKSGLPSDRFSAERTGGSVSTLTIQRTQQEDSAVYLCASSLALGGYEQYFGPGTRLTVT.

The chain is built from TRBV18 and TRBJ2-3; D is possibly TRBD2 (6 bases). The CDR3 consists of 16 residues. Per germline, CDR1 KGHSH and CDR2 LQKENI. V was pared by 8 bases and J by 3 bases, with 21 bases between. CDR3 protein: CASAPAWRETTDTQYF. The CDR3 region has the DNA TGTGCCAGCGCCCCTGCGTGGAGGGAGACGACAGATACGCAGTATTTT.

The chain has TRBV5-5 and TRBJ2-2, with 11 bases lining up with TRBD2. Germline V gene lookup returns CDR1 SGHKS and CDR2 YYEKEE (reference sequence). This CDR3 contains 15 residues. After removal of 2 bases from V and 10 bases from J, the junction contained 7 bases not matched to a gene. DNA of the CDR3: TGTGCCAGCAGCTTAGGTAGCGGGGGGGCCGAGGAGCTGTTTTTT. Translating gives CASSLGSGGAEELFF.

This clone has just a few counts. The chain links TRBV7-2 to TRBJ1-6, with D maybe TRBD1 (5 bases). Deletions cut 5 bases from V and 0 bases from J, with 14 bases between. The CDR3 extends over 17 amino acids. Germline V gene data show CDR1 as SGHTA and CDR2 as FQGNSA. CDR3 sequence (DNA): TGTGCCAGCAGCACCGTTGGACACAGCTCCTATAATTCACCCCTCCACTTT. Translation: CASSTVGHSSYNSPLHF.

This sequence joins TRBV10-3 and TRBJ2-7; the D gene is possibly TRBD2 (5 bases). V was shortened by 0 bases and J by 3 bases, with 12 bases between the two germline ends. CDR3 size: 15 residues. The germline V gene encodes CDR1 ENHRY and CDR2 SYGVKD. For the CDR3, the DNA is TGTGCCATCAGTGAGTCCTCCGGGATTCACTACGAGCAGTACTTC. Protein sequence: CAISESSGIHYEQYF.

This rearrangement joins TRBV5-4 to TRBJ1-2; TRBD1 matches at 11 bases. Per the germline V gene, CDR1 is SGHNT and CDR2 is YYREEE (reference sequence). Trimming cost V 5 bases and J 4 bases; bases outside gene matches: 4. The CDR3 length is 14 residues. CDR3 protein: CASSGQGAFYGYTF. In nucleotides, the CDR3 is TGTGCCAGCAGTGGACAGGGGGCTTTCTATGGCTACACCTTC.

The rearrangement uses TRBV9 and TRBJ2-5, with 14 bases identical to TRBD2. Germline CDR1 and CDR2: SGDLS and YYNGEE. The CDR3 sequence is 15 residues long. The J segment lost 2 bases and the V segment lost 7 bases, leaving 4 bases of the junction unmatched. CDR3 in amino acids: CASGLAGGQQETQYF. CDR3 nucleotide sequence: TGTGCCAGCGGACTAGCGGGGGGCCAACAAGAGACCCAGTACTTC.

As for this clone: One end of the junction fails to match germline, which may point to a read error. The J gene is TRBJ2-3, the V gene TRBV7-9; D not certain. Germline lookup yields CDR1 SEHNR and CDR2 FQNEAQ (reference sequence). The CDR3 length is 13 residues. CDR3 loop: CSSRPRSTDTQYF. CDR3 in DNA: TGTTCCAGCAGACCCAGAAGCACAGATACGCAGTATTTT.

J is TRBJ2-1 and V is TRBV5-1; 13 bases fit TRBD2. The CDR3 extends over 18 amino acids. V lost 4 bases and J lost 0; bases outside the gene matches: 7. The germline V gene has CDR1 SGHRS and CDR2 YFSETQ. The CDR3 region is CASSTGTSGASSYNEQFF. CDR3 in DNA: TGCGCCAGCAGCACCGGGACTAGCGGGGCCAGCTCCTACAATGAGCAGTTCTTC. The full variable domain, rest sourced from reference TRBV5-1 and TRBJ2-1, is KAGVTQTPRYLIKTRGQQVTLSCSPISGHRSVSWYQQTPGQGLQFLFEYFSETQRNKGNFPGRFSGRQFSNSRSEMNVSTLELGDSALYLCASSTGTSGASSYNEQFFGPGTRLTVL.

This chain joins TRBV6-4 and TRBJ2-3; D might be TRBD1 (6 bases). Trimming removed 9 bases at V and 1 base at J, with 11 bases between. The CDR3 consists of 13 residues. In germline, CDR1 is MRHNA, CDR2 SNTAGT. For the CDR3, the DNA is TGTGCCAGACAGGGTTTCGGCACAGATACGCAGTATTTT. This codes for CARQGFGTDTQYF.

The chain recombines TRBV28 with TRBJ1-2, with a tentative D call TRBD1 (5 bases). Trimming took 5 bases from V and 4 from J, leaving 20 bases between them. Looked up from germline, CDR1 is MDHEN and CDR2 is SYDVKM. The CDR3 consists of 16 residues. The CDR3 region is CASSPIVGGLFYGYTF. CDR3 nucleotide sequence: TGTGCCAGCAGTCCCATTGTGGGGGGGTTGTTCTATGGCTACACCTTC.

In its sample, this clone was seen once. The DNA for the CDR3 is TGTGCCAGCAGCTTTAAGCGGCCTAAGGCTGGCACAGATACGCAGTATTTT. Its protein product is CASSFKRPKAGTDTQYF. The chain has TRBV21-1 and TRBJ2-3; TRBD2 reflects the table's D call only, with no check against the DNA. TRBV21-1 is designated a pseudogene. The CDR3 runs 17 residues.

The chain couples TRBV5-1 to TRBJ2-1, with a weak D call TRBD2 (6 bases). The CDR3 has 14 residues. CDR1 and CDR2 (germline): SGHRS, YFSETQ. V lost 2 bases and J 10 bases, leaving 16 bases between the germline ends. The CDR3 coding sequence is TGCGCCAGCAGCTTCGCAGGACTGGAGGGCGAGCAGTTCTTC. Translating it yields CASSFAGLEGEQFF.

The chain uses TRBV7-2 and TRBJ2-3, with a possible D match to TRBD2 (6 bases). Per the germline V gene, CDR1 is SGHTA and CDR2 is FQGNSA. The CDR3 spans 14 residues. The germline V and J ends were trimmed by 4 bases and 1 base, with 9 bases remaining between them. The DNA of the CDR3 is TGTGCCAGCAGCTCACTAGCTCGCACAGATACGCAGTATTTT. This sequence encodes CASSSLARTDTQYF.

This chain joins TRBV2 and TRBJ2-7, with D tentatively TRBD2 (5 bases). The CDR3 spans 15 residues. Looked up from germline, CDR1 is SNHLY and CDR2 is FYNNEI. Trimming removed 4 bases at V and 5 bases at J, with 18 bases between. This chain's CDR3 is CASSGTHGVADEQYF. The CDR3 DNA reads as TGTGCCAGCAGTGGGACCCACGGGGTGGCTGACGAGCAGTACTTC.

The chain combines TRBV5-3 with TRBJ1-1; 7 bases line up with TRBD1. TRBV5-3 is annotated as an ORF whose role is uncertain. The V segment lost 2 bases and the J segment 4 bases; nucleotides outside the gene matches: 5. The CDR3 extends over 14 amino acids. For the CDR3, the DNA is TGTGCCAGAAGCTTTCTACAGGGGACCACTGAAGCTTTCTTT. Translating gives CARSFLQGTTEAFF.

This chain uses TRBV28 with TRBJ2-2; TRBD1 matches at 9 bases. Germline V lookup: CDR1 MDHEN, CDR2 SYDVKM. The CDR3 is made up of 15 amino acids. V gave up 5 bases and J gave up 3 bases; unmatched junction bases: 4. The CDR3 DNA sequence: TGTGCCAGCAGTACGAGGGACAGGGACACCGGGGAGCTGTTTTTT. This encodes CASSTRDRDTGELFF.

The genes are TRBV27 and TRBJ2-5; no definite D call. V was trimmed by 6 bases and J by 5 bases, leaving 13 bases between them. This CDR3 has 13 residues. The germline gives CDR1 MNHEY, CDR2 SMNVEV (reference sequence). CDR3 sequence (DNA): TGTGCCAGCAGCGCGAGGCGCTCGGAGACCCAGTACTTC. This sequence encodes CASSARRSETQYF.